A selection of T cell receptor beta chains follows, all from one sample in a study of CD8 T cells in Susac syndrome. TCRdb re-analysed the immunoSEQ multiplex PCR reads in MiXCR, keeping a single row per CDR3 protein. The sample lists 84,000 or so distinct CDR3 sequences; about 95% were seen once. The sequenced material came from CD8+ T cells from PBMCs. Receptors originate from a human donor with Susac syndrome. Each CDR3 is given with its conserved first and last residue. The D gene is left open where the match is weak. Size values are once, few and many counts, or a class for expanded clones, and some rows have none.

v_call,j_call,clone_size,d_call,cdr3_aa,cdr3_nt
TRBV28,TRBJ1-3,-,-,CASSFTAGDTIYF,TGTGCCAGCAGTTTCACGGCTGGAGACACCATATATTTT
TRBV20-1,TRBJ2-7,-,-,CSAVGGTYEQYF,TGCAGTGCGGTCGGCGGTACCTACGAGCAGTACTTC
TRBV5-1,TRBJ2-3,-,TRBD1,CASSFLMRGRPDTQYF,TGCGCCAGCAGCTTCCTCATGAGGGGGCGGCCAGATACGCAGTATTTT
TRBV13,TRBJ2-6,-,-,CASSRVQGQWGANVLTF,TGTGCCAGCAGTAGAGTACAGGGACAATGGGGGGCCAACGTCCTGACTTTC
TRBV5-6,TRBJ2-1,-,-,CASSFETWAGNEQFF,TGTGCCAGCAGCTTTGAAACGTGGGCCGGGAATGAGCAGTTCTTC
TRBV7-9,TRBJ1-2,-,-,CASSLAGRFRYGYTF,TGTGCCAGCAGCTTAGCGGGTAGATTTCGCTATGGCTACACCTTC
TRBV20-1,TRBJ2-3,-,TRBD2,CSARPLAGGESTQYF,TGCAGTGCTAGACCCCTAGCGGGAGGGGAGAGTACGCAGTATTTT
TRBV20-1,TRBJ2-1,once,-,CSARLLGYNEQFF,TGCAGTGCTAGACTCTTGGGGTACAATGAGCAGTTCTTC
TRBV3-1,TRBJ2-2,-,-,CASSRQFTGELFF,TGTGCCAGCAGTCGACAGTTCACCGGGGAGCTGTTTTTT
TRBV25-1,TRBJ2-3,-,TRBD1,CASSGQGADTQYF,TGTGCCAGCAGTGGACAGGGGGCAGATACGCAGTATTTT
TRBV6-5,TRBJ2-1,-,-,CASSLGEYNEQFF,TGTGCCAGCTCCCTGGGGGAGTACAATGAGCAGTTCTTC
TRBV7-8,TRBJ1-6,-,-,CASGNRVWYNSPLHF,TGTGCCAGCGGGAACAGGGTTTGGTATAATTCACCCCTCCACTTT
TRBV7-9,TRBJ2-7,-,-,CASSSRGNEQYF,TGTGCCAGCAGCTCCCGGGGGAACGAGCAGTACTTC
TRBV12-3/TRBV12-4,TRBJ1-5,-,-,CASSLGQYSNQPQHF,TGTGCCAGCAGCCTTGGACAGTATAGCAATCAGCCCCAGCATTTT
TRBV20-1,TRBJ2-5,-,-,CSAKAANQETQYF,TGCAGTGCTAAGGCAGCCAACCAAGAGACCCAGTACTTC
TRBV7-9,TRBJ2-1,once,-,CASSEEMGEQFF,TGTGCCAGCAGCGAAGAGATGGGAGAGCAGTTCTTC
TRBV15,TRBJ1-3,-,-,CATSPGTLGNTIYF,TGTGCCACCAGCCCCGGGACATTAGGAAACACCATATATTTT
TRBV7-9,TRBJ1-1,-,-,CASSPDSMNTEAFF,TGTGCCAGCAGTCCTGACAGCATGAACACTGAAGCTTTCTTT
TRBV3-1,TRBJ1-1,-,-,CASSQEGAQNTEAFF,TGTGCCAGCAGCCAGGAAGGAGCCCAAAACACTGAAGCTTTCTTT
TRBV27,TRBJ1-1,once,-,CASSGLSKNTEAFF,TGTGCCAGCAGTGGACTTTCCAAGAACACTGAAGCTTTCTTT
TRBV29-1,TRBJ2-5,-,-,CSVEKRGGQETQYF,TGCAGCGTTGAAAAAAGGGGCGGGCAAGAGACCCAGTACTTC
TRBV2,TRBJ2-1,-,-,CAALGEQLREQFF,TGTGCCGCTTTGGGGGAGCAGTTAAGGGAGCAGTTCTTC
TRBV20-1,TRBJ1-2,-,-,CSARVEGGYGYTF,TGCAGTGCTAGAGTGGAGGGGGGCTATGGCTACACCTTC
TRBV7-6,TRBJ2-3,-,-,CASSASPGSSDTQYF,TGTGCCAGCAGCGCCAGCCCAGGGTCCTCAGATACGCAGTATTTT
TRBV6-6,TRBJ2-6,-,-,CASTLANVLTF,TGTGCCAGCACCCTCGCCAACGTCCTGACTTTC
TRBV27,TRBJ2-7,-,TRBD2,CASGLAGRIYEQYF,TGTGCCAGCGGCCTAGCGGGGAGGATCTACGAGCAGTACTTC
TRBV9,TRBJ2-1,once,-,CASSGGGHRMVNEQFF,TGTGCCAGCAGCGGGGGGGGACATAGAATGGTCAATGAGCAGTTCTTC
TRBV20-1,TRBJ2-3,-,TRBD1,CSAFGQASTDTQYF,TGCAGTGCTTTTGGACAGGCTAGCACAGATACGCAGTATTTT
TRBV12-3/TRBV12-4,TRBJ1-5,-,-,CASSLGNGGNQPQHF,TGTGCCAGCAGTTTGGGGAATGGGGGCAATCAGCCCCAGCATTTT
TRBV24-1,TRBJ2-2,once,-,CATSDSRYTNTGELFF,TGTGCCACCAGTGATTCCCGGTACACGAACACCGGGGAGCTGTTTTTT